The 3 T cell receptor beta chains below were found in one sample sequenced in a study of CD8 T cells in ankylosing spondylitis. TCRdb analysed the 5' RACE reads with MiXCR anew, one entry per CDR3 protein. This sample has some 340,000 distinct CDR3 sequences; roughly 14% occur once, and the top ten carry roughly 0.99%. Sequenced: blood, either unsorted or a sorted T cell fraction (not recorded which). The receptors were sampled from a male donor with ankylosing spondylitis or in good health (not recorded which).

The J gene is TRBJ2-7, the V gene TRBV15; D might be TRBD1 or TRBD2, each matching 5 bases. The CDR3 is 15 residues long. Trimming shortened V by 0 bases and J by 6 bases, and 15 bases separated the two germline ends. Germline V CDR1 and CDR2: LNHNV, YYDKDF (reference sequence). CDR3 loop: CATSRDPVGTSEQYF. The CDR3 DNA sequence: TGTGCCACCAGCAGAGATCCAGTGGGGACCTCCGAGCAGTACTTC.

This clonotype occurred a few times. The V call is TRBV15, the J call TRBJ2-3; a weak D match, TRBD2 (6 bases). Between the trimmed V and J ends, which lost 2 bases and 5 bases, there was a span of 20 bases. This CDR3 is built from 17 residues. The germline gives CDR1 LNHNV, CDR2 YYDKDF (reference sequence). CDR3 DNA sequence: TGTGCCACCAGCAGACCTAAGTGGGGGGAGATGAGAGATACGCAGTATTTT. Amino acids: CATSRPKWGEMRDTQYF.

The chain combines TRBV5-1 with TRBJ2-3; 7 bases are shared with TRBD2. Germline V gene lookup returns CDR1 SGHRS and CDR2 YFSETQ. The CDR3 is 17 amino acids. The J segment lost 3 bases and the V segment lost 2 bases, leaving 12 bases of the junction unmatched. The CDR3 DNA follows: TGCGCCAGCAGCTTACCACCTGCGGGAGTAGGGACAGATACGCAGTATTTT. Translation gives CASSLPPAGVGTDTQYF.